Listed here are 27 T cell receptor beta chains from one sample, sequenced in a study of T cell changes during pregnancy in multiple sclerosis. TCRdb's table, derived via immunoSEQ multiplex PCR, lists solely in-frame clones and lacks some. This repertoire shows 55,000 to 65,000 clones, more than 85% found once; its top ten account for over 2.5%. The source was CD8+ T cells from peripheral blood mononuclear cells, collected in the third trimester of pregnancy. The origin of the receptors is a female donor with multiple sclerosis, enrolled in a pregnancy study.

The chain links TRBV11-2 to TRBJ2-7; perhaps TRBD2 as D (5 bases). CDR1 SGHAT and CDR2 FQNNGV come from the germline V gene. There are 12 residues in the CDR3. V gave up 4 bases and J gave up 7 bases, with 11 bases separating them. CDR3 DNA: TGTGCCAGCAGCTCTGGAGGACGGGAGCAGTACTTC. It encodes CASSSGGREQYF.

The chain recombines TRBV6-1 with TRBJ2-7, with TRBD2 as a possible D gene (6 bases). Looked up from germline, CDR1 is MNHNS and CDR2 is SASEGT. This CDR3 region has 17 residues. The germline V and J ends were trimmed by 6 bases and 7 bases, with 28 bases remaining between them. CDR3 sequence (DNA): TGTGCCAGCAGAGAACAGGAGTGGGCAGTCCCGGGGGAGGAGCAGTACTTC. As protein: CASREQEWAVPGEEQYF.

The rearrangement joins TRBV27 to TRBJ2-7; the match to TRBD2 covers 11 bases. After removal of 5 bases from V and 4 bases from J, the junction contained 4 bases not matched to a gene. The CDR3 totals 14 residues. In germline, CDR1 is MNHEY, CDR2 SMNVEV (reference sequence). Written as DNA, the CDR3 is TGTGCCAGCAGTACGGGACTAGCGGAGTACGAGCAGTACTTC. Translating gives CASSTGLAEYEQYF.

This chain joins TRBV19 and TRBJ2-1; no firm D call. The V end lost 8 bases, the J end lost 0 bases, and 8 bases lay between the germline ends. Germline loops: CDR1 LNHDA, CDR2 SQIVND (reference sequence). The CDR3 totals 13 residues. The CDR3 coding sequence is TGTGCCAGTTCGGAGTCCTCCTACAATGAGCAGTTCTTC. Its translation: CASSESSYNEQFF.

V usage is TRBV6-5 and J usage is TRBJ2-2, with D unresolved. V shed 2 bases and J shed 5 bases, with 6 bases lying between them. CDR1 is MNHEY, CDR2 SVGAGI, per germline. The length of the CDR3 is 13 residues. In DNA form, the CDR3 reads TGTGCCAGCAGTTACCCGCAGACCGGGGAGCTGTTTTTT. Translation gives CASSYPQTGELFF.

The gene calls are TRBV27 and TRBJ1-1; the D is unclear. V was trimmed by 2 bases and J by 0 bases, leaving 10 bases between them. The CDR3 consists of 15 residues. Germline CDR1 is MNHEY and CDR2 is SMNVEV (reference sequence). The CDR3 here is CASSLSTFMNTEAFF. In DNA, the CDR3 is TGTGCCAGCAGTTTAAGCACCTTCATGAACACTGAAGCTTTCTTT.

The chain links TRBV12-5 to TRBJ2-5, with 12 bases that match TRBD1. V shed 5 bases, J shed 5 bases, and the junction held 6 bases outside the gene matches. The germline V gene encodes CDR1 LGHNT and CDR2 FRNRAP. CDR3 length equals 15 residues. CDR3 protein: CASGPGTGGRETQYF. The CDR3 DNA is TGTGCTAGTGGTCCCGGGACAGGGGGCCGGGAGACCCAGTACTTC. Based on the CDR3 plus reference TRBV12-5 and TRBJ2-5, the full variable domain is DARVTQTPRHKVTEMGQEVTMRCQPILGHNTVFWYRQTMMQGLELLAYFRNRAPLDDSGMPKDRFSAEMPDATLATLKIQPSEPRDSAVYFCASGPGTGGRETQYFGPGTRLLVL.

The rearrangement joins TRBV6-1 to TRBJ2-3; TRBD2 aligns across 10 bases. Trimming cost V 7 bases and J 5 bases; bases outside gene matches: 3. Germline CDR1 MNHNS, CDR2 SASEGT. The CDR3 consists of 13 residues. CDR3 protein: CASKGLALDTQYF. CDR3 DNA: TGTGCCAGCAAGGGACTAGCGCTAGATACGCAGTATTTT.

The chain recombines TRBV6-1 with TRBJ2-3, with a weak D call TRBD1 (6 bases). Germline lookup yields CDR1 MNHNS and CDR2 SASEGT. V was pared by 1 base and J by 5 bases, with 19 bases between. The CDR3 sequence is 17 residues long. This CDR3 is CASSEDDRQGLLDTQYF. In DNA form, the CDR3 reads TGTGCCAGCAGTGAAGACGACCGCCAGGGGCTGCTAGATACGCAGTATTTT.

CDR3 DNA sequence: TGTGCCAGCAGTGAAGTGTTGGGACAGGGGGGCACAGATACGCAGTATTTT. Protein sequence: CASSEVLGQGGTDTQYF. The V and J genes are TRBV6-1 and TRBJ2-3, with TRBD1 identical over 11 bases. This CDR3 region has 17 residues. Germline V gives CDR1 MNHNS, CDR2 SASEGT. Trimming cost V 1 base and J 1 base; bases outside gene matches: 4.

The rearrangement joins TRBV4-1 to TRBJ2-1; 10 positions match TRBD1. CDR1 and CDR2 from the germline V gene are MGHRA and YSYEKL. The trim removed 4 bases at V and 8 bases at J, leaving 8 bases unmatched. There are 15 residues in the CDR3. This CDR3 is CASSLRDRGGDEQFF. In nucleotides, the CDR3 is TGCGCCAGCAGCCTAAGGGACAGGGGAGGCGATGAGCAGTTCTTC.

V and J are TRBV2 and TRBJ2-5; TRBD1 is a possible D gene (5 bases). Trimming cost V 5 bases and J 9 bases, with 10 bases left between them. Germline V CDR1 and CDR2: SNHLY, FYNNEI. The CDR3 is made up of 11 amino acids. For the CDR3, the DNA is TGTGCCAGCAGTCCACAGGCTGCCCAGTACTTC. As protein: CASSPQAAQYF.

The rearrangement uses TRBV2 and TRBJ2-1; a possible D gene is TRBD2 (6 bases). This CDR3 spans 17 amino acids. Germline V gives CDR1 SNHLY, CDR2 FYNNEI. V lost 6 bases and J 2 bases, leaving 20 bases between the germline ends. DNA of the CDR3: TGTGCCAGCAGAGACCGTTTGGGGGGAATAGCCTACAATGAGCAGTTCTTC. Protein: CASRDRLGGIAYNEQFF.

The V and J genes are TRBV19 and TRBJ1-1; D ambiguous. V lost 9 bases and J 7 bases, leaving 12 bases between the germline ends. Germline V gene sequence: CDR1 LNHDA, CDR2 SQIVND (reference sequence). The CDR3 loop spans 11 amino acids. CDR3 nucleotide sequence: TGTGCCAGCCAAACCGGTAGTGAAGCTTTCTTT. Protein product: CASQTGSEAFF.

This chain uses TRBV5-4 with TRBJ2-5; D ambiguous. In germline, CDR1 is SGHNT, CDR2 YYREEE (reference sequence). There are 12 residues in the CDR3. The ends were cut back, 4 bases at V and 5 bases at J, with 9 bases in the middle. The CDR3 spells CASSQHLETQYF. CDR3 DNA: TGTGCCAGCAGCCAACATCTGGAGACCCAGTACTTC.

The chain combines TRBV11-2 with TRBJ1-1; 9 bases map to TRBD1. There are 15 residues in the CDR3. Trimming at V came to 1 base and at J to 3 bases, leaving 3 bases not matched to a gene. Germline V gives CDR1 SGHAT, CDR2 FQNNGV. CDR3 in DNA: TGTGCCAGCAGCTTAGGGACAGGGGCCGACACTGAAGCTTTCTTT. Residues: CASSLGTGADTEAFF. Combining the CDR3 with reference TRBV11-2 and TRBJ1-1 gives the whole variable domain EAGVAQSPRYKIIEKRQSVAFWCNPISGHATLYWYQQILGQGPKLLIQFQNNGVVDDSQLPKDRFSAERLKGVDSTLKIQPAKLEDSAVYLCASSLGTGADTEAFFGQGTRLTVV.

The chain recombines TRBV19 with TRBJ2-1, with 9 bases that match TRBD2. Per the germline V gene, CDR1 is LNHDA and CDR2 is SQIVND (reference sequence). The CDR3 consists of 14 residues. J was trimmed by 6 bases and V by 10 bases; bases with no gene match: 10. CDR3 amino acids: CATTPASGTNEQFF. The CDR3 DNA reads TGTGCCACCACCCCTGCTAGCGGGACCAATGAGCAGTTCTTC.

J is TRBJ2-7 and V is TRBV27, with TRBD1 matching 8 bases. Trimming took 2 bases from V and 3 from J; bases not matched to a gene: 6. The germline V gene has CDR1 MNHEY and CDR2 SMNVEV (reference sequence). The CDR3 extends over 15 amino acids. CDR3 DNA: TGTGCCAGCAGTTTACAGACAGGGGCTTTCTACGAGCAGTACTTC. This sequence encodes CASSLQTGAFYEQYF.

The sample holds one count of this clone. This chain links TRBV27 with TRBJ2-7; 7 positions agree with TRBD2. CDR3 length equals 14 residues. After removal of 2 bases from V and 3 bases from J, the junction contained 4 bases not matched to a gene. Germline-derived CDR1 and CDR2 are MNHEY and SMNVEV (reference sequence). CDR3 residues: CASSLGGVNYEQYF. DNA for the CDR3: TGTGCCAGCAGTTTAGGGGGGGTCAACTACGAGCAGTACTTC.

V is TRBV7-9 and J is TRBJ2-1; a weak D match, TRBD2 (5 bases). CDR1 and CDR2 (germline): SEHNR, FQNEAQ (reference sequence). V lost 1 base to trimming and J lost 6 bases, with 10 bases between them. CDR3 length equals 14 residues. CDR3 protein: CASSLGASPNEQFF. The CDR3, as DNA: TGTGCCAGCAGCTTAGGTGCTAGCCCCAATGAGCAGTTCTTC.

This chain joins TRBV27 and TRBJ2-6; D gene ambiguous. CDR1 is MNHEY and CDR2 is SMNVEV in the germline V gene (reference sequence). Trimming took off 6 bases at V and 0 bases at J, with 12 bases between the two ends. The CDR3 length is 16 residues. The CDR3 here is CASSPIDLSGANVLTF. The CDR3 region has the DNA TGTGCCAGCAGCCCTATCGATCTCTCTGGGGCCAACGTCCTGACTTTC.

The CDR3 region has the DNA TGTGCCAGCAGTGACGAGCAGAGGGTAACTGAAGAGACCCAGTACTTC. Translated: CASSDEQRVTEETQYF. This chain links TRBV6-4 with TRBJ2-5, with D perhaps matching TRBD2 (5 bases). This CDR3 is 16 amino acids long. V was trimmed by 2 bases and J by 3 bases, leaving 16 bases between them. From germline, CDR1 is MRHNA and CDR2 SNTAGT.

The rearrangement uses TRBV7-7 and TRBJ2-1; D gene unclear. The CDR3 consists of 13 residues. In germline, CDR1 is SSHAT, CDR2 FNYEAQ (reference sequence). V was pared by 5 bases and J by 6 bases, with 11 bases between. The CDR3 coding sequence is TGTGCCAGCAGCCTTTCTCATAGCAATGAGCAGTTCTTC. Residues: CASSLSHSNEQFF. The full variable domain, its missing parts supplied by reference TRBV7-7 and TRBJ2-1, is GAGVSQSPRYKVTKRGQDVTLRCDPISSHATLYWYQQALGQGPEFLTYFNYEAQPDKSGLPSDRFSAERPEGSISTLTIQRTEQRDSAMYRCASSLSHSNEQFFGPGTRLTVL.

Worth noting for this clone: Different DNA sequences within this sample yield the same CDR3. V is TRBV7-9 and J is TRBJ2-2; TRBD1 matches at 7 bases. Germline assignment: CDR1 SEHNR and CDR2 FQNEAQ (reference sequence). This CDR3 region has 15 residues. V gave up 1 base and J gave up 3 bases; unmatched junction bases: 2. The CDR3 is CASSLGQGDTGELFF. The DNA of the CDR3 is TGTGCCAGCAGCTTAGGACAGGGTGACACCGGGGAGCTGTTTTTT.

This chain uses TRBV6-5 with TRBJ2-5; 7 nucleotides align to TRBD2. The CDR3 extends over 16 amino acids. Germline values: CDR1 MNHEY, CDR2 SVGAGI. Trimming cost V 4 bases and J 2 bases; bases outside gene matches: 10. CDR3 residues: CASSSPSYSGQETQYF. As DNA, the CDR3 is TGTGCCAGCAGTTCCCCGAGCTATAGCGGGCAAGAGACCCAGTACTTC.

J is TRBJ1-1 and V is TRBV2; TRBD1 matches 9 bases. From germline, CDR1 is SNHLY and CDR2 FYNNEI. The CDR3 runs 14 residues. After removal of 6 bases from V and 5 bases from J, the junction contained 7 bases not matched to a gene. The CDR3: CASRETGGFTEAFF. Here the CDR3 DNA reads TGTGCCAGCAGGGAGACAGGGGGATTTACTGAAGCTTTCTTT. The full variable domain, rest sourced from reference TRBV2 and TRBJ1-1, is EPEVTQTPSHQVTQMGQEVILRCVPISNHLYFYWYRQILGQKVEFLVSFYNNEISEKSEIFDDQFSVERPDGSNFTLKIRSTKLEDSAMYFCASRETGGFTEAFFGQGTRLTVV.

This sequence joins TRBV6-1 and TRBJ1-1, with TRBD1 as a possible D gene (5 bases). The CDR3 sequence is 14 residues long. V was clipped by 3 bases and J by 0 bases, with 8 bases between them. Per germline, CDR1 MNHNS and CDR2 SASEGT. The CDR3 DNA reads TGTGCCAGCAGTGAGGGGGGTCTGAACACTGAAGCTTTCTTT. Amino acids: CASSEGGLNTEAFF.